A single T cell receptor beta chain is shown here with its context. Its antigen is unidentified. This specimen belongs to a study of PD-1 blockade in classical Hodgkin lymphoma. Points from the study as a whole: Complete responders entered with baseline diversity on par with newly diagnosed patients, the results showed. Still unresolved is the cause of the repertoire differences, which may be disease activity or prior therapy.

Each of the patients experienced relapse following autologous stem cell transplantation, and their brentuximab vedotin exposure differed. Using immunoSEQ multiplex PCR, the repertoire was profiled, and TCRdb retains in-frame clones only, with some absent. The table has 70,000 or so clones, 85% to 95% seen once. There are 13 residues in the CDR3. The V end was cut by 1 base, the J end by 4 bases, with 5 bases between. In germline, CDR1 is SNHLY, CDR2 FYNNEI. This sequence joins TRBV2 and TRBJ1-3; D is ambiguous. The source is a human donor with classical Hodgkin lymphoma. The sequencing here drew on peripheral blood mononuclear cells (PBMCs), taken at baseline. The CDR3 sequence is CASSEDGGNTIYF. CDR3 nucleotides: TGTGCCAGCAGTGAAGACGGAGGAAACACCATATATTTT.